The next 32 T cell receptor beta chains were all read from a single sample in a study of blood T cell repertoires in COVID-19 (dated by TCRdb to 2020 to 2022). The library was produced with the immunoSEQ multiplex PCR assay. The table comes from immuneACCESS by way of TCRdb, which keeps in-frame sequences with V and J called. Part of the clones is missing from these tables; in studies checked, under half for an unresolved V gene and the rest for unknown reasons. The sample has a few hundred thousand clones on record, approximately 89% of them singletons. The ten biggest clones cover about 1.5% of the sample. The sequenced sample consisted of peripheral blood. The receptors derive from a woman aged 25 to 39 with COVID-19, enrolled during active disease.

The V call is TRBV7-9, the J call TRBJ2-1; D is ambiguous. Germline CDR1 reads SEHNR; CDR2 reads FQNEAQ (reference sequence). The CDR3 is made up of 14 amino acids. Trimming took off 5 bases at V and 6 bases at J, with 14 bases between the two ends. The chain's CDR3 is CASSGLRSSNEQFF. In DNA form, the CDR3 reads TGTGCCAGCAGCGGTTTAAGGAGCAGCAATGAGCAGTTCTTC.

The rearrangement joins TRBV5-1 to TRBJ2-3; D perhaps matches TRBD2 (6 bases). Germline loops: CDR1 SGHRS, CDR2 YFSETQ. This CDR3 spans 16 amino acids. V was cut by 4 bases and J by 0 bases, with 15 bases left in between. For the CDR3, the DNA is TGCGCCAGCAGCACAGACGGCGGGGCTAGCACAGATACGCAGTATTTT. Protein sequence: CASSTDGGASTDTQYF.

The V and J genes are TRBV5-1 and TRBJ2-3; 12 bases line up with TRBD2. Losses at the gene ends were 5 bases for V and 4 bases for J; bases not matched to a gene: 8. CDR1 and CDR2 (germline): SGHRS, YFSETQ. The CDR3 has 16 amino acids. DNA for the CDR3: TGCGCCAGCAGTCAGACTAGCGGGGGTTTGGCAGATACGCAGTATTTT. It specifies CASSQTSGGLADTQYF.

CDR3 nucleotides: TGTGCCAGCAGCTTTGAGGAGGCGGGAGGCTACACCTTC. As protein: CASSFEEAGGYTF. V and J are TRBV11-3 and TRBJ1-2; unclear D gene. V lost 3 bases and J lost 8, with 13 bases in between. The germline gives CDR1 SGHNT, CDR2 YENEEA. This CDR3 contains 13 residues. Complete variable domain (other parts from reference TRBV11-3 and TRBJ1-2): EAGVVQSPRYKIIEKKQPVAFWCNPISGHNTLYWYLQNLGQGPELLIRYENEEAVDDSQLPKDRFSAERLKGVDSTLKIQPAELGDSAVYLCASSFEEAGGYTFGSGTRLTVV.

The chain links TRBV19 to TRBJ1-4; D gene ambiguous. Germline lookup yields CDR1 LNHDA and CDR2 SQIVND (reference sequence). V lost 5 bases to trimming and J lost 3 bases, with 10 bases between them. This CDR3 region has 14 residues. The CDR3 reads CASSGQVPNEKLFF. The CDR3 DNA reads TGTGCCAGTAGTGGTCAGGTGCCTAATGAAAAACTGTTTTTT.

The V and J genes are TRBV2 and TRBJ2-5, with D uncertain. Germline assignment: CDR1 SNHLY and CDR2 FYNNEI. V was trimmed by 4 bases and J by 2 bases, leaving 8 bases between them. The CDR3 sequence is 13 residues long. The CDR3 here is CASSASQQETQYF. The CDR3 coding sequence is TGTGCCAGCAGTGCGTCCCAGCAAGAGACCCAGTACTTC. The full variable domain, its missing parts supplied by reference TRBV2 and TRBJ2-5, is EPEVTQTPSHQVTQMGQEVILRCVPISNHLYFYWYRQILGQKVEFLVSFYNNEISEKSEIFDDQFSVERPDGSNFTLKIRSTKLEDSAMYFCASSASQQETQYFGPGTRLLVL.

This chain's CDR3 is CASSALGGSNQPQHF. The CDR3 nucleotides read TGTGCCAGCAGCGCCCTAGGGGGTAGCAATCAGCCCCAGCATTTT. The chain employs TRBV28 and TRBJ1-5; a weak D match, TRBD1 (6 bases). The CDR3 runs 15 residues. The germline V and J ends were trimmed by 6 bases and 0 bases, with 12 bases remaining between them. CDR1 MDHEN and CDR2 SYDVKM come from the germline V gene.

The chain uses TRBV6-5 and TRBJ1-6, with 10 positions matching TRBD1. Germline assignment: CDR1 MNHEY and CDR2 SVGAGI. The junction had 5 bases not matched to a gene; V was cut back by 1 base and J by 11 bases. The CDR3 consists of 15 residues. CDR3 protein: CASSYLGQGEPPLHF. In nucleotides, the CDR3 is TGTGCCAGCAGTTACTTAGGACAGGGGGAACCACCCCTCCACTTT.

The CDR3 nucleotides are TGTGCCAGTAGTATTGCGGGGTATCAAAACACTGAAGCTTTCTTT. The encoded protein is CASSIAGYQNTEAFF. The genes are TRBV19 and TRBJ1-1, with D hard to call. The CDR3 length is 15 residues. Per the germline V gene, CDR1 is LNHDA and CDR2 is SQIVND (reference sequence). V lost 3 bases and J 2 bases, leaving 13 bases between the germline ends.

V and J are TRBV24-1 and TRBJ2-5; maybe TRBD2 (6 bases). Trimming stripped 1 base from V and 2 bases from J, with 10 bases between. The CDR3 has 15 residues. Germline V gene sequence: CDR1 KGHDR, CDR2 SFDVKD. As DNA, the CDR3 is TGTGCCACCAGTGATTTAGGAGGGCCTCAAGAGACCCAGTACTTC. Its protein is CATSDLGGPQETQYF.

The chain carries TRBV25-1 and TRBJ1-6; 7 nucleotides line up with TRBD1. The germline CDR1 and CDR2 sequences are MGHDK and SYGVNS. The CDR3 is made up of 14 amino acids. V shed 4 bases, J shed 3 bases, and the junction held 0 bases outside the gene matches. CDR3 sequence (DNA): TGTGCCAGCAGTGGGGACAGCTATAATTCACCCCTCCACTTT. Its translation: CASSGDSYNSPLHF.

The chain combines TRBV5-1 with TRBJ1-5; D ambiguous. The CDR3 has 13 amino acids. CDR1 is SGHRS and CDR2 is YFSETQ in the germline V gene. The ends were cut back, 6 bases at V and 3 bases at J, with 10 bases in the middle. The DNA for the CDR3 is TGCGCCAGCAAGGCAGGTTCCAATCAGCCCCAGCATTTT. Protein product: CASKAGSNQPQHF.

This chain joins TRBV27 and TRBJ2-1; tentatively, D is TRBD1 (5 bases). V was cut by 1 base and J by 1 base, with 8 bases left in between. The germline V gene has CDR1 MNHEY and CDR2 SMNVEV (reference sequence). The CDR3 contains 15 residues. This chain's CDR3 is CASSLLQGSYNEQFF. The DNA of the CDR3 is TGTGCCAGCAGTTTATTGCAGGGATCCTACAATGAGCAGTTCTTC.

The chain carries TRBV30 and TRBJ1-4, with 9 bases identical to TRBD1. The CDR3 is 17 residues long. CDR1 and CDR2 from the germline V gene are GTSNPN and SVGIG (reference sequence). Losses at the gene ends were 4 bases for V and 3 bases for J; bases not matched to a gene: 12. For the CDR3, the DNA is TGTGCCTGGAATCGATACGGGACAGGGAAGGCTAATGAAAAACTGTTTTTT. Its translation: CAWNRYGTGKANEKLFF.

J is TRBJ1-1 and V is TRBV18, with D hard to call. V lost 3 bases to trimming and J lost 5 bases, with 10 bases between them. The CDR3 runs 13 residues. Germline values: CDR1 KGHSH, CDR2 LQKENI. The CDR3 coding sequence is TGTGCCAGCTCACCTCTTACCGGGACTGAAGCTTTCTTT. Its translation: CASSPLTGTEAFF.

Concerning this clone itself: This specimen includes other DNA sequences encoding the same CDR3. The chain joins TRBV28 to TRBJ1-5; perhaps TRBD1 as D (6 bases). The CDR3 totals 14 residues. Trimming shortened V by 7 bases and J by 0 bases, and 10 bases separated the two germline ends. Germline V gives CDR1 MDHEN, CDR2 SYDVKM. The CDR3: CASTTGYSNQPQHF. The CDR3 DNA sequence: TGTGCCAGCACCACAGGGTATAGCAATCAGCCCCAGCATTTT.

The V and J genes are TRBV2 and TRBJ2-3; 8 nucleotides agree with TRBD1. V gave up 7 bases and J gave up 0 bases; unmatched junction bases: 6. The CDR3 has 15 residues. Germline-derived CDR1 and CDR2 are SNHLY and FYNNEI. CDR3 loop: CASTRDRTSTDTQYF. The CDR3 nucleotides are TGTGCCAGCACTCGGGACAGGACTAGCACAGATACGCAGTATTTT. The full variable domain, its missing parts supplied by reference TRBV2 and TRBJ2-3, is EPEVTQTPSHQVTQMGQEVILRCVPISNHLYFYWYRQILGQKVEFLVSFYNNEISEKSEIFDDQFSVERPDGSNFTLKIRSTKLEDSAMYFCASTRDRTSTDTQYFGPGTRLTVL.

The genes are TRBV5-1 and TRBJ2-7; 7 nucleotides align to TRBD1. J lost 7 bases, V lost 0 bases, and 7 bases had no gene match. CDR3 size: 14 residues. Germline assignment: CDR1 SGHRS and CDR2 YFSETQ. The CDR3, as DNA: TGCGCCAGCAGCTTGGGGACAGGCGTCGGGGAGCAGTACGTC. This codes for CASSLGTGVGEQYV.

Remarks on this clone: The same CDR3 is also encoded by other DNA sequences in this sample. This chain joins TRBV13 and TRBJ1-1; 8 nucleotides agree with TRBD1. Trimming cost V 5 bases and J 1 base; bases outside gene matches: 6. Per germline, CDR1 PRHDT and CDR2 FYEKMQ (reference sequence). The CDR3 runs 15 residues. Written as DNA, the CDR3 is TGTGCCAGCAGCCTCGGACAGGGATCGAACACTGAAGCTTTCTTT. It encodes CASSLGQGSNTEAFF.

The chain couples TRBV15 to TRBJ1-5; 7 nucleotides line up with TRBD1. Germline values: CDR1 LNHNV, CDR2 YYDKDF (reference sequence). The CDR3 contains 15 residues. V lost 0 bases, J lost 3 bases, and 2 bases stayed unmatched. The CDR3 DNA sequence: TGTGCCACCAGCAGAGATGGGACAGACAATCAGCCCCAGCATTTT. It translates to CATSRDGTDNQPQHF.

This clone was observed a few times. V and J are TRBV19 and TRBJ1-2; no firm D call. The CDR3 spans 18 residues. V was pared by 1 base and J by 0 bases, with 18 bases between. Looked up from germline, CDR1 is LNHDA and CDR2 is SQIVND (reference sequence). Written as DNA, the CDR3 is TGTGCCAGTAGTATAGGGGCAACTGGGTTCTCTACTAACTATGGCTACACCTTC. Its translation is CASSIGATGFSTNYGYTF.

This chain uses TRBV19 with TRBJ1-5; the D is unclear. Per the germline V gene, CDR1 is LNHDA and CDR2 is SQIVND (reference sequence). The CDR3 runs to 14 residues. V was cut by 5 bases and J by 0 bases, with 8 bases left in between. This CDR3 reads CASSRSNSNQPQHF. The CDR3 region has the DNA TGTGCCAGTAGTCGAAGCAATAGCAATCAGCCCCAGCATTTT.

The rearrangement uses TRBV12-5 and TRBJ1-2; D perhaps matches TRBD1 (5 bases). The CDR3 runs to 14 residues. Trimming removed 4 bases from V and 2 bases from J, with 11 bases in between. Germline V gene lookup returns CDR1 LGHNT and CDR2 FRNRAP. This CDR3 reads CASGYLGGNYGYTF. The CDR3 DNA is TGTGCTAGTGGTTATCTGGGGGGAAACTATGGCTACACCTTC.

The CDR3 here is CASSHKDRGNYGYTF. CDR3 nucleotide sequence: TGTGCCAGCAGCCATAAAGACAGGGGAAACTATGGCTACACCTTC. The chain employs TRBV5-4 and TRBJ1-2, with TRBD1 identical over 8 bases. The V gene end was trimmed by 4 bases and the J gene end by 2 bases; junction bases not matched to a gene: 7. The CDR3 totals 15 residues. Germline V gene sequence: CDR1 SGHNT, CDR2 YYREEE (reference sequence).

V usage is TRBV7-9 and J usage is TRBJ2-1; perhaps TRBD1 as D (5 bases). Germline V CDR1 and CDR2: SEHNR, FQNEAQ (reference sequence). The CDR3 contains 12 residues. Trimming left V 4 bases short and J 5 bases short, with 6 bases between. This CDR3 is CASSSTDNEQFF. The CDR3, as DNA: TGTGCCAGCAGCTCGACAGACAATGAGCAGTTCTTC. Based on the CDR3 plus reference TRBV7-9 and TRBJ2-1, the full variable domain is DTGVSQNPRHKITKRGQNVTFRCDPISEHNRLYWYRQTLGQGPEFLTYFQNEAQLEKSRLLSDRFSAERPKGSFSTLEIQRTEQGDSAMYLCASSSTDNEQFFGPGTRLTVL.

This rearrangement joins TRBV28 to TRBJ1-2, with 11 bases matching TRBD1. Germline loops: CDR1 MDHEN, CDR2 SYDVKM. J was trimmed by 4 bases and V by 5 bases; bases with no gene match: 12. CDR3 length: 17 residues. In DNA form, the CDR3 reads TGTGCCAGCAGTACCGGGACAGGGGGGAATTTTCGCTATGGCTACACCTTC. It specifies CASSTGTGGNFRYGYTF.

The V and J genes are TRBV7-9 and TRBJ1-4; D might be TRBD1 (6 bases). This CDR3 is built from 15 residues. CDR1 is SEHNR, CDR2 FQNEAQ, per germline (reference sequence). The V end lost 3 bases, the J end lost 5 bases, and 13 bases lay between the germline ends. CDR3 loop: CASSFGQLENEKLFF. CDR3 in DNA: TGTGCCAGCAGCTTCGGACAGCTCGAGAATGAAAAACTGTTTTTT.

This clone was found once. The V and J genes are TRBV11-2 and TRBJ2-3; tentatively, D is TRBD1 (5 bases). The germline CDR1 and CDR2 sequences are SGHAT and FQNNGV. Trimming stripped 5 bases from V and 3 bases from J, with 21 bases between. The CDR3 is 17 amino acids. The DNA for the CDR3 is TGTGCCAGCAGCCCCGGACACTCCTCAACCAGAACAGATACGCAGTATTTT. Translating it yields CASSPGHSSTRTDTQYF.

The CDR3 protein is CALLWGVTDTQYF. The CDR3 DNA reads as TGTGCCCTTCTTTGGGGGGTAACAGATACGCAGTATTTT. This chain joins TRBV19 and TRBJ2-3; possibly TRBD2 for D (6 bases). Germline CDR1 is LNHDA and CDR2 is SQIVND (reference sequence). V was pared by 11 bases and J by 3 bases, with 15 bases between. The CDR3 has 13 residues.

The chain couples TRBV4-2 to TRBJ2-4, with 8 bases identical to TRBD2. The ends lost 1 base at V and 15 bases at J; junction bases unmatched: 5. The CDR3 is 12 amino acids. Germline values: CDR1 LGHNA, CDR2 YNFKEQ. As DNA, the CDR3 is TGTGCCAGCAGCCAAGGGGCGGGGGGTCTGTACTTC. It yields the protein CASSQGAGGLYF.

This chain connects TRBV12-3 or TRBV12-4 to TRBJ1-4, with D tentatively TRBD1 (6 bases). V was shortened by 3 bases and J by 8 bases, with 10 bases between the two germline ends. This CDR3 has 13 residues. The CDR3 loop is CASSFEQGEKLFF. CDR3 DNA sequence: TGTGCCAGCAGTTTCGAACAGGGAGAAAAACTGTTTTTT.

The rearrangement joins TRBV7-9 to TRBJ1-1; D possibly corresponds to TRBD1 (6 bases). Trimming removed 5 bases from V and 11 bases from J, with 12 bases in between. The CDR3 loop spans 11 amino acids. Germline-derived CDR1 and CDR2 are SEHNR and FQNEAQ (reference sequence). The CDR3 loop is CASSHTGWAFF. The CDR3 bases are TGTGCCAGCAGCCATACAGGGTGGGCTTTCTTT.